The 3 T cell receptor beta chains presented below share a single source sample, sequenced in a study of Graves' ophthalmopathy and Graves' hyperthyroidism. RNA served as the template for amplifying TCR beta CDR3 regions. A first-round RT-PCR used HTBI primers, followed by a second-round multiplex PCR. TCRdb ran MiXCR on the multiplex PCR reads and lists one entry per CDR3 protein. Of about 740,000 distinct CDR3 sequences in the sample, 40% were seen once. The sequenced sample consisted of peripheral blood. Every receptor here comes from an adult man with Graves' ophthalmopathy.

V gene TRBV25-1 combines with J gene TRBJ2-2, with D uncertain. Looked up from germline, CDR1 is MGHDK and CDR2 is SYGVNS. The germline V and J ends were trimmed by 8 bases and 8 bases, with 15 bases remaining between them. The length of the CDR3 is 13 residues. Here the CDR3 reads CASCLIGSGELFF. The DNA for the CDR3 is TGTGCCAGCTGCCTCATCGGGTCTGGGGAGCTGTTTTTT.

This clonotype was found a few times. The CDR3 is CSARGTGTEAFF. In nucleotides, the CDR3 is TGCAGTGCTAGAGGGACGGGCACTGAAGCTTTCTTT. The chain combines TRBV20-1 with TRBJ1-1; D is unresolved. Per germline, CDR1 DFQATT and CDR2 SNEGSKA (reference sequence). V lost 1 base, J lost 4 bases, and 7 bases lay in between. The CDR3 loop spans 12 amino acids.

The chain combines TRBV19 with TRBJ2-7; TRBD1 aligns across 8 bases. Per germline, CDR1 LNHDA and CDR2 SQIVND (reference sequence). The CDR3 is 15 residues long. Unmatched junction bases numbered 9, after V lost 5 bases and J lost 3 bases. In DNA form, the CDR3 reads TGTGCCAGTAGTCAGATGCAGGGGGCCTACTACGAGCAGTACTTC. Protein product: CASSQMQGAYYEQYF. Full variable domain (outside the CDR3, taken from reference TRBV19 and TRBJ2-7): DGGITQSPKYLFRKEGQNVTLSCEQNLNHDAMYWYRQDPGQGLRLIYYSQIVNDFQKGDIAEGYSVSREKKESFPLTVTSAQKNPTAFYLCASSQMQGAYYEQYFGPGTRLTVT.